This entry concerns a single T cell receptor beta chain. Possible read error: a much larger clone is one base away. In this CDR3 the conserved last residue, phenylalanine or tryptophan, is missing, so a read error is likely. This sample is part of a study of T-cell reconstitution after alpha-beta-depleted transplantation in children. CDR1 is MNHNS and CDR2 is SASEGT in the germline V gene. This CDR3 is built from 13 residues. The V end was cut by 0 bases, the J end by 3 bases, with 6 bases between. Construction of the TCRbeta library involved unique molecular identifiers. TCRdb independently ran MiXCR on the PCR reads; one entry per CDR3 protein. The table lists hundreds of thousands of distinct CDR3 sequences, more than 10% of them singletons.

This chain links TRBV6-1 with TRBJ2-7; tentatively, D is TRBD1 or TRBD2 (5 bases each). This clonotype was obtained from a human donor who donated a stem cell graft to a child with acute lymphoblastic leukemia. Sequenced here: PBMCs from the stem cell graft donor, sampled from the stem cell graft. CDR3 sequence reads: CASSEAGVYEQYS. The CDR3, as DNA: TGTGCCAGCAGTGAAGCGGGGGTCTACGAGCAGTACTCC.